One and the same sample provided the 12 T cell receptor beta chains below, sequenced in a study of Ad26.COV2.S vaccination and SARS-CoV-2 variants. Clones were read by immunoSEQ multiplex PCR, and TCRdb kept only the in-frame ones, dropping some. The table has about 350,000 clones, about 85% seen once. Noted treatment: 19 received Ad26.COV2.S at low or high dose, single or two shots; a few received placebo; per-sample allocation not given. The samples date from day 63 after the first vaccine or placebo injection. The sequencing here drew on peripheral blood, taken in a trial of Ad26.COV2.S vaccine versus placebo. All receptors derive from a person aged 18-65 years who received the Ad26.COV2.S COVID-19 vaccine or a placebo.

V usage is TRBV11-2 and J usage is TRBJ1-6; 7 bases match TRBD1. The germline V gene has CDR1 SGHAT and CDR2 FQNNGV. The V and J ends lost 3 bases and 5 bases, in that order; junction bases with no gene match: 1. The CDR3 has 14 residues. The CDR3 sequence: CASSFGTDNSPLHF. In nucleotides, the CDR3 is TGTGCCAGCAGCTTCGGGACAGATAATTCACCCCTCCACTTT. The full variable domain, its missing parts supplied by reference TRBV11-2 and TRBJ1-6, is EAGVAQSPRYKIIEKRQSVAFWCNPISGHATLYWYQQILGQGPKLLIQFQNNGVVDDSQLPKDRFSAERLKGVDSTLKIQPAKLEDSAVYLCASSFGTDNSPLHFGNGTRLTVT.

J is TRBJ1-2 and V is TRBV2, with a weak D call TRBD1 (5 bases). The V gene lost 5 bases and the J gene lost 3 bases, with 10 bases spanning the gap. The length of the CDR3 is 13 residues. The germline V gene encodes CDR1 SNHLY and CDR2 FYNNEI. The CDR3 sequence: CASSPGQDYGYTF. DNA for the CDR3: TGTGCCAGCAGTCCCGGACAAGACTATGGCTACACCTTC.

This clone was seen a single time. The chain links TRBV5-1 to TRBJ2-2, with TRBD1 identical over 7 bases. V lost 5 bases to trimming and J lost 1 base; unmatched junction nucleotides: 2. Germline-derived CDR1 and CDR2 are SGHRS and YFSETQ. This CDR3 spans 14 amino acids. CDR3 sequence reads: CASRQGLNTGELFF. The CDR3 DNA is TGCGCCAGCAGACAGGGGTTGAACACCGGGGAGCTGTTTTTT.

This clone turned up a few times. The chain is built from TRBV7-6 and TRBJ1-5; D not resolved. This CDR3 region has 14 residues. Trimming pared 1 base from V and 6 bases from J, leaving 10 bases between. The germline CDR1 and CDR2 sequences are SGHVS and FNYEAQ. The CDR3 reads CASSLDSFGQPQHF. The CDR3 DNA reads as TGTGCCAGCAGCTTAGACAGCTTTGGTCAGCCCCAGCATTTT.

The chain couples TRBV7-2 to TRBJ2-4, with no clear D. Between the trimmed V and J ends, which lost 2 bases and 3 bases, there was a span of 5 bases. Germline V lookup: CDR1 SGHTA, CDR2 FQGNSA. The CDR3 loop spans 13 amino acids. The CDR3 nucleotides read TGTGCCAGCAGCTTACGTGACAAAAACATTCAGTACTTC. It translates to CASSLRDKNIQYF.

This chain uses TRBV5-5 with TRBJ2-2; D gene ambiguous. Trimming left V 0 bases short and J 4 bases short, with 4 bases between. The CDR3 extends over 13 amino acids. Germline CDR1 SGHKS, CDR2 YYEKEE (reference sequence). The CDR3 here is CASSLEATGELFF. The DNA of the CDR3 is TGTGCCAGCAGCTTGGAGGCCACCGGGGAGCTGTTTTTT.

The CDR3 spells CASSSGGRYGYTF. The CDR3 DNA is TGTGCCAGCAGTTCAGGGGGCCGATATGGCTACACCTTC. V gene TRBV11-2 combines with J gene TRBJ1-2; 8 nucleotides align to TRBD1. The CDR3 covers 13 residues. Unmatched junction bases numbered 5, after V lost 6 bases and J lost 5 bases. Germline V lookup: CDR1 SGHAT, CDR2 FQNNGV. The full variable domain, completed using reference TRBV11-2 and TRBJ1-2, is EAGVAQSPRYKIIEKRQSVAFWCNPISGHATLYWYQQILGQGPKLLIQFQNNGVVDDSQLPKDRFSAERLKGVDSTLKIQPAKLEDSAVYLCASSSGGRYGYTFGSGTRLTVV.

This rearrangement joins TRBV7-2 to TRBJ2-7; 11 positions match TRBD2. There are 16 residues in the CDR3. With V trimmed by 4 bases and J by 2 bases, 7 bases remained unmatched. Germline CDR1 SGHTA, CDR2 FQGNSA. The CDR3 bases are TGTGCCAGCAGCTATTCTATAGCGGGAGGGGCCTACGAGCAGTACTTC. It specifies CASSYSIAGGAYEQYF. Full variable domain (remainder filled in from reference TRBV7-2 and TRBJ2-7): GAGVSQSPSNKVTEKGKDVELRCDPISGHTALYWYRQSLGQGLEFLIYFQGNSAPDKSGLPSDRFSAERTGGSVSTLTIQRTQQEDSAVYLCASSYSIAGGAYEQYFGPGTRLTVT.

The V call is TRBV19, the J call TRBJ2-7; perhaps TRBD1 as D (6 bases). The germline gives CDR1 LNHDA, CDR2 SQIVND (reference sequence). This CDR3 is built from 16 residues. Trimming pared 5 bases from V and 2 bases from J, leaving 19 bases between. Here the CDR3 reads CASSLLGTMDAYEQYF. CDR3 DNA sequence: TGTGCCAGTAGTCTTCTCGGGACAATGGACGCCTACGAGCAGTACTTC.

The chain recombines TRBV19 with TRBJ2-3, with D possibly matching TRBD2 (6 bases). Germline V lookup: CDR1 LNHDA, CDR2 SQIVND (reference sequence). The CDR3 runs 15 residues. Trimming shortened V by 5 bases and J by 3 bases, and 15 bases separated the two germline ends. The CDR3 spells CASSPRLVRTDTQYF. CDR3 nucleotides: TGTGCCAGTAGTCCCCGACTAGTTCGTACAGATACGCAGTATTTT.

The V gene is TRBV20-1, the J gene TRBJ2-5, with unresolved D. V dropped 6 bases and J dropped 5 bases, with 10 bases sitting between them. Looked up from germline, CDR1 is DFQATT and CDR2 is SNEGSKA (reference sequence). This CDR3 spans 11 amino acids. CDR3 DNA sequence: TGCAGTGCCCGCGAGGCCGAGACCCAGTACTTC. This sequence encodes CSAREAETQYF.

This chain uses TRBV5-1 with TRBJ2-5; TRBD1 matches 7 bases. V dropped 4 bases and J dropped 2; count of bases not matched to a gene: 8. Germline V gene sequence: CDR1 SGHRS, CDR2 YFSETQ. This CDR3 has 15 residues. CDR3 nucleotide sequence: TGCGCCAGCAGCCTTCAACGGACAGGTCAAGAGACCCAGTACTTC. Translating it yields CASSLQRTGQETQYF.